This T cell receptor (beta chain) was observed in a study of cytomegalovirus exposure and HLA in healthy donors. Points from the study as a whole: Rare sequences made up most TCRs, while some public TCRs were found in many donors.

The repertoire was sequenced with immunoSEQ multiplex PCR; TCRdb's copy has only in-frame clones and lacks some. This table holds 150,000 to 200,000 clones, more than 65% found once. Germline V lookup: CDR1 MGHRA, CDR2 YSYEKL. The CDR3 is 18 amino acids. V lost 0 bases, J lost 4 bases, and 11 bases stayed unmatched. Worth noting for this clone: No antigen is known for it.

This chain links TRBV4-1 with TRBJ2-2; 7 bases match TRBD1. The sequence was collected from a woman under 30 in good health and CMV-seropositive. Sequencing input: PBMCs. The CDR3 region is CASSQDRGQSYFTGELFF. The CDR3 nucleotides are TGCGCCAGCAGCCAAGATCGGGGACAGTCGTACTTCACCGGGGAGCTGTTTTTT.